A single T cell receptor (beta chain) is shown here with its context. Sequencing was performed with immunoSEQ multiplex PCR; in TCRdb, only in-frame clones are kept and a portion is missing. The sample yields 85,000 to 100,000 clones, just over 90% seen once. This sample was taken from a study of control samples from healthy donors and cancer patients. The sample taken for sequencing was blood. The source of this sequence is a man in his late teens or twenties in good health.

For the CDR3, the DNA is TGTGCCTGGGTCCGGGACAGCTCCTACAATGAGCAGTTCTTC. Protein sequence: CAWVRDSSYNEQFF. The chain has TRBV30 and TRBJ2-1; 7 nucleotides match TRBD1. Germline CDR1 and CDR2: GTSNPN and SVGIG (reference sequence). Trimming removed 5 bases from V and 0 bases from J; junction bases left unmatched: 4. The CDR3 extends over 14 amino acids. The entire variable domain, with the rest obtained from reference TRBV30 and TRBJ2-1, is as follows: SQTIHQWPATLVQPVGSPLSLECTVEGTSNPNLYWYRQAAGRGLQLLFYSVGIGQISSEVPQNLSASRPQDRQFILSSKKLLLSDSGFYLCAWVRDSSYNEQFFGPGTRLTVL.